These 29 T cell receptor beta chains were sequenced from one sample in a study of read filtering for tumor transcriptome and immune sequencing. The library was built from approximately 400 ng RNA with molecular barcoded adaptors for alpha/delta and beta/gamma chains. TCRdb passed the reads through MiXCR, listing each CDR3 protein once. The sample records 85,000 or so distinct CDR3 sequences, roughly an eighth being singletons. The sequencing input was a population of CD138-negative cells sorted from bone marrow. These receptors all stem from a donor aged 40 or over with multiple myeloma.

As to this clonotype: A much more abundant neighbour one base away suggests this may be a read error. V usage is TRBV19 and J usage is TRBJ2-1, with 9 bases that match TRBD2. The ends lost 5 bases at V and 7 bases at J; junction bases unmatched: 12. CDR1 and CDR2 from the germline V gene are LNHDA and SQIVND (reference sequence). CDR3 size: 16 residues. CDR3 sequence: CASSFRQAGGGNEQFF. CDR3 sequence (DNA): TGTGCCAGTAGTTTCCGACAAGCGGGAGGAGGGAATGAGCAGTTCTTC.

This clonotype was detected many times. The chain employs TRBV20-1 and TRBJ2-2; D may be TRBD1 or TRBD2 (5 bases each). In germline, CDR1 is DFQATT, CDR2 SNEGSKA (reference sequence). The CDR3 length is 12 residues. V was clipped by 0 bases and J by 10 bases, with 9 bases between them. CDR3 DNA: TGCAGTGCTAGAGAGGGGACGAAGGAGCTGTTTTTT. This codes for CSAREGTKELFF.

J is TRBJ2-7 and V is TRBV11-2; 11 bases fit TRBD2. This CDR3 spans 15 amino acids. From germline, CDR1 is SGHAT and CDR2 FQNNGV. V was clipped by 4 bases and J by 0 bases; unmatched bases: 2. CDR3 sequence: CASSYTSGSSYEQYF. For the CDR3, the DNA is TGTGCCAGCAGCTATACTAGCGGGAGCTCCTACGAGCAGTACTTC.

Concerning this clonotype: A much larger clone lies a single base off, so this may be a read error. The chain is built from TRBV4-1 and TRBJ1-5, with 11 bases aligning to TRBD1. The V segment lost 4 bases and the J segment 0 bases; nucleotides outside the gene matches: 14. Germline-derived CDR1 and CDR2 are MGHRA and YSYEKL. This CDR3 has 20 amino acids. CDR3 DNA sequence: TGCGCCAGCAGCCGAGATATCGTAGGACAGGGGGCGAATAGCAATCAGCCCCAGCATTTT. Encoded protein: CASSRDIVGQGANSNQPQHF.

The chain joins TRBV3-1 to TRBJ2-5; 12 bases are shared with TRBD2. The CDR3 totals 15 residues. The germline V gene encodes CDR1 LGHDT and CDR2 YNNKEL (reference sequence). With V trimmed by 5 bases and J by 3 bases, 4 bases remained unmatched. CDR3 coding DNA: TGTGCCAGCAGCGGCCGGACTAGCGGGAAAGAGACCCAGTACTTC. This encodes CASSGRTSGKETQYF.

This clonotype showed up many times. The chain carries TRBV5-1 and TRBJ2-7, with D hard to call. The CDR3 runs to 15 residues. Germline CDR1 is SGHRS and CDR2 is YFSETQ. The V end lost 3 bases, the J end lost 3 bases, and 16 bases lay between the germline ends. The CDR3 region has the DNA TGCGCCAGCAGCTCACGAGACTCGTCGTACTACGAGCAGTACTTC. Amino acid sequence: CASSSRDSSYYEQYF.

Comment on this clonotype: A read error may explain this, as a much larger clone is one base away. The CDR3 DNA is TGCGCCAGCAGCTTGTATCGAGTCGCGCAGGAGACCCTGTACTTC. Translation: CASSLYRVAQETLYF. This chain uses TRBV5-1 with TRBJ2-5; D unresolved. The CDR3 extends over 15 amino acids. CDR1 SGHRS and CDR2 YFSETQ come from the germline V gene. The full variable domain, in which reference TRBV5-1 and TRBJ2-5 provide the parts outside the CDR3, is KAGVTQTPRYLIKTRGQQVTLSCSPISGHRSVSWYQQTPGQGLQFLFEYFSETQRNKGNFPGRFSGRQFSNSRSEMNVSTLELGDSALYLCASSLYRVAQETLYFGPGTRLLVL.

The table lists this clonotype with many counts. V usage is TRBV12-5 and J usage is TRBJ2-1; tentatively, D is TRBD2 (6 bases). From germline, CDR1 is LGHNT and CDR2 FRNRAP. CDR3 length: 12 residues. Trimming stripped 1 base from V and 8 bases from J, with 6 bases between. CDR3 sequence reads: CASGLERDEQFF. The CDR3 bases are TGTGCTAGTGGTTTGGAGCGGGATGAGCAGTTCTTC. The full variable domain, in which reference TRBV12-5 and TRBJ2-1 provide the parts outside the CDR3, is DARVTQTPRHKVTEMGQEVTMRCQPILGHNTVFWYRQTMMQGLELLAYFRNRAPLDDSGMPKDRFSAEMPDATLATLKIQPSEPRDSAVYFCASGLERDEQFFGPGTRLTVL.

This clonotype was observed at least ten times. The CDR3 sequence is CASSRQGTAGELFF. CDR3 DNA sequence: TGTGCCAGCAGCCGACAGGGAACTGCCGGGGAGCTGTTTTTT. The rearrangement joins TRBV3-1 to TRBJ2-2; TRBD1 matches at 7 bases. Germline values: CDR1 LGHDT, CDR2 YNNKEL (reference sequence). This CDR3 region has 14 residues. V lost 4 bases to trimming and J lost 6 bases; unmatched junction nucleotides: 5.

As concerns this clonotype: A much bigger clone sits one base away, suggesting this may be a read error. This chain joins TRBV7-3 and TRBJ2-2; maybe TRBD2 (5 bases). The CDR3 sequence is 14 residues long. Germline V CDR1 and CDR2: SGHTA, FQGTGA. CDR3: CASSSEPLDGELSF. The CDR3 nucleotides read TGTGCCAGCAGCTCAGAACCGTTAGATGGGGAGCTGTCTTTT. Filled out from reference TRBV7-3 and TRBJ2-2, the complete variable domain reads GAGVSQTPSNKVTEKGKYVELRCDPISGHTALYWYRQSLGQGPEFLIYFQGTGAADDSGLPNDRFFAVRPEGSVSTLKIQRTERGDSAVYLCASSSEPLDGELSFGEGSRLTVL.

This clonotype showed up many times. The rearrangement links TRBV20-1 to TRBJ1-2; D not certain. V lost 5 bases and J lost 3, with 10 bases in between. Germline CDR1 DFQATT, CDR2 SNEGSKA (reference sequence). This CDR3 is 12 amino acids long. The CDR3 DNA follows: TGCAGTGCTCCTGACAAGCACTATGGCTACACCTTC. It yields the protein CSAPDKHYGYTF.

The sample holds a few counts of this clonotype. One end of the junction is discordant with germline, which a read error may explain. The V and J genes are TRBV5-1 and TRBJ1-1; unclear D gene. CDR3 length equals 14 residues. Germline V CDR1 and CDR2: SGHRS, YFSETQ. This chain's CDR3 is CASSLADMNAEAFF. Written as DNA, the CDR3 is TGCGCCAGCAGCTTGGCAGATATGAACGCTGAAGCTTTCTTC.

The chain links TRBV9 to TRBJ2-5; 10 nucleotides align to TRBD2. The V and J ends lost 4 bases and 5 bases, in that order; junction bases with no gene match: 8. The CDR3 is made up of 15 amino acids. Germline V gene sequence: CDR1 SGDLS, CDR2 YYNGEE. The DNA for the CDR3 is TGTGCCAGCAGCACCGGACTAGCGGTAGGGGAGACCCAGTACTTC. It translates to CASSTGLAVGETQYF.

A few counts support this clonotype. A much larger clone differs from this one at a single base, so this may be a read error. The CDR3 sequence is CAGSTGASGLSTQYF. The CDR3, as DNA: TGTGCCGGCAGCACCGGAGCTAGCGGTCTAAGTACGCAGTATTTT. V gene TRBV7-9 combines with J gene TRBJ2-3; the match to TRBD2 covers 7 bases. CDR1 is SEHNR, CDR2 FQNEAQ, per germline (reference sequence). The CDR3 is made up of 15 amino acids.

This clonotype was seen repeatedly, ten times or more. The V and J genes are TRBV28 and TRBJ1-1, with D possibly matching TRBD1 (6 bases). Germline CDR1 reads MDHEN; CDR2 reads SYDVKM. Trimming left V 8 bases short and J 4 bases short, with 17 bases between. The CDR3 spans 14 residues. The CDR3 nucleotides read TGTGCCAGCGACCGCCCAGGGGCTGGCACTGAAGCTTTCTTT. It yields the protein CASDRPGAGTEAFF.

This clonotype showed up many times. V gene TRBV20-1 combines with J gene TRBJ2-7, with D tentatively TRBD1 or TRBD2 (6 bases each). Germline V gives CDR1 DFQATT, CDR2 SNEGSKA (reference sequence). This CDR3 is built from 15 residues. The V end lost 1 base, the J end lost 3 bases, and 16 bases lay between the germline ends. CDR3 sequence (DNA): TGCAGTGCTAGAGGAGCCGGGGGCAGGGACTACGAGCAGTACTTC. Amino acids: CSARGAGGRDYEQYF.

About this clonotype itself: A much larger clonotype is one base distant, so this may be a read error. The V and J genes are TRBV5-1 and TRBJ2-7; D tentatively reads TRBD1 or TRBD2 (7 bases each). V lost 7 bases and J lost 2, with 22 bases in between. CDR3 length: 16 amino acids. Germline-derived CDR1 and CDR2 are SGHRS and YFSETQ. For the CDR3, the DNA is TGCGCCAGCGGCGGAGAGACAGGGAGGGAAACCTACGAGCAGTACTTC. Protein product: CASGGETGRETYEQYF.

This clonotype was seen repeatedly, ten times or more. The chain joins TRBV24-1 to TRBJ2-5, with 12 bases fitting TRBD2. Losses at the gene ends were 2 bases for V and 6 bases for J; bases not matched to a gene: 6. CDR1 is KGHDR, CDR2 SFDVKD, per germline. The CDR3 spans 16 residues. The CDR3 bases are TGTGCCACCAGTGATTCTTCGACTAGCGGGAGTCAGACCCAGTACTTC. Protein: CATSDSSTSGSQTQYF.

This clonotype was detected many times. The chain couples TRBV3-1 to TRBJ2-7, with D tentatively TRBD2 (7 bases). This CDR3 comprises 12 residues. Looked up from germline, CDR1 is LGHDT and CDR2 is YNNKEL (reference sequence). Trimming pared 5 bases from V and 4 bases from J, leaving 9 bases between. The DNA for the CDR3 is TGTGCCAGCAGCAGGGGGGGATACGAGCAGTACTTC. Its protein is CASSRGGYEQYF.

This clonotype was observed many times. The chain couples TRBV7-9 to TRBJ1-2; weak D call: TRBD1 (6 bases). Germline V gene sequence: CDR1 SEHNR, CDR2 FQNEAQ (reference sequence). Trimming took 8 bases from V and 8 from J, leaving 15 bases between them. The CDR3 has 12 residues. CDR3 coding DNA: TGTGCCAGCGGGGGGGCGCCTGCGGGCTACACCTTC. Amino acid sequence: CASGGAPAGYTF.

This clonotype came up many times. This chain uses TRBV11-2 with TRBJ2-1, with D maybe TRBD2 (5 bases). CDR1 SGHAT and CDR2 FQNNGV come from the germline V gene. V was trimmed by 0 bases and J by 14 bases, leaving 14 bases between them. CDR3 length equals 13 residues. CDR3 sequence reads: CASSLDQPGIKFF. In nucleotides, the CDR3 is TGTGCCAGCAGCTTAGATCAGCCGGGGATCAAGTTCTTC. The whole variable domain, remainder taken from reference TRBV11-2 and TRBJ2-1, is EAGVAQSPRYKIIEKRQSVAFWCNPISGHATLYWYQQILGQGPKLLIQFQNNGVVDDSQLPKDRFSAERLKGVDSTLKIQPAKLEDSAVYLCASSLDQPGIKFFGPGTRLTVL.

This clonotype was detected many times. A single base separates this from a much larger clone, so it may be a read error. J is TRBJ2-1 and V is TRBV29-1; the D gene is possibly TRBD1 (6 bases). CDR1 is SQVTM and CDR2 is ANQGSEA in the germline V gene. The CDR3 is 15 residues long. The CDR3 here is CSVTPQLQGINGQFF. CDR3 DNA: TGCAGCGTTACCCCCCAACTACAGGGAATCAATGGGCAGTTCTTC.

V is TRBV12-3 or TRBV12-4 and J is TRBJ1-6; TRBD1 might be the D (5 bases). There are 12 residues in the CDR3. V was pared by 8 bases and J by 5 bases, with 7 bases between. CDR3 residues: CASGTDNSPLHF. CDR3 sequence (DNA): TGTGCCAGCGGGACGGATAATTCACCCCTCCACTTT.

This clonotype was recorded at least ten times. The chain recombines TRBV14 with TRBJ2-3; TRBD2 matches 13 bases. The CDR3 has 16 amino acids. J lost 2 bases, V lost 6 bases, and 5 bases had no gene match. Per the germline V gene, CDR1 is SGHDN and CDR2 is FVKESK. For the CDR3, the DNA is TGTGCCAGCAGTCAACTAGCGGGAGGGATCACAGATACGCAGTATTTT. It codes for CASSQLAGGITDTQYF.

CDR3 DNA sequence: TGTGCCAGCAGCTTGGGACTAGCGGGAGTAGGAGCCTACGAGCAGTACTTC. The encoded protein is CASSLGLAGVGAYEQYF. The chain joins TRBV5-5 to TRBJ2-7; TRBD2 agrees at 12 bases. The CDR3 spans 17 residues. The V gene's germline CDR1 is SGHKS and CDR2 YYEKEE (reference sequence). J gave up 2 bases and V 0 bases, and 6 bases lay outside the gene matches. Filled out from reference TRBV5-5 and TRBJ2-7, the complete variable domain reads DAGVTQSPTHLIKTRGQQVTLRCSPISGHKSVSWYQQVLGQGPQFIFQYYEKEERGRGNFPDRFSARQFPNYSSELNVNALLLGDSALYLCASSLGLAGVGAYEQYFGPGTRLTVT.

The chain employs TRBV6-1 and TRBJ2-3; D call uncertain. Trimming took 1 base from V and 0 from J, leaving 11 bases between them. The CDR3 covers 16 residues. CDR1 MNHNS and CDR2 SASEGT come from the germline V gene. The DNA for the CDR3 is TGTGCCAGCAGTGAAGGGTGGACGGTGAGCACAGATACGCAGTATTTT. Amino acids: CASSEGWTVSTDTQYF.

This clonotype occurred many times. V usage is TRBV3-1 and J usage is TRBJ2-5, with 8 bases aligning to TRBD2. CDR3 length: 16 amino acids. Germline CDR1 reads LGHDT; CDR2 reads YNNKEL (reference sequence). V lost 1 base and J lost 1; bases outside the gene matches: 5. The CDR3 loop is CASSQGTSSLQETQYF. As DNA, the CDR3 is TGTGCCAGCAGCCAAGGGACTAGCAGCCTCCAAGAGACCCAGTACTTC.

This clonotype came up many times. The chain recombines TRBV29-1 with TRBJ2-3, with 7 bases identical to TRBD1. Germline CDR1 SQVTM, CDR2 ANQGSEA. V was clipped by 6 bases and J by 2 bases; unmatched bases: 5. The CDR3 contains 13 residues. The CDR3 nucleotides read TGCAGCGTCGGGACAGCCCCCACAGATACGCAGTATTTT. Residues: CSVGTAPTDTQYF.

This clonotype was seen many times. This chain connects TRBV3-1 to TRBJ1-1, with a possible D match to TRBD1 (6 bases). The germline V gene has CDR1 LGHDT and CDR2 YNNKEL (reference sequence). The length of the CDR3 is 14 residues. V was cut by 4 bases and J by 5 bases, with 14 bases left in between. CDR3 nucleotides: TGTGCCAGCAGCCCGACCAGGGGCGGAACTGAAGCTTTCTTT. Amino acids: CASSPTRGGTEAFF.